This TCR beta chain was sequenced in a study of OX40 agonist ivuxolimab in advanced cancers. V was pared by 7 bases and J by 3 bases, with 8 bases of the junction left unmatched. Germline V gene data show CDR1 as SQVTM and CDR2 as ANQGSEA. The CDR3 runs 14 residues. TCRdb's copy holds only in-frame clones and misses some; the assay was immunoSEQ multiplex PCR. The sample records 70,000 to 95,000 clones, over 70% being singletons. Patients with autoimmune history or systemic immunosuppression were excluded. The V call is TRBV29-1, the J call TRBJ1-5; 8 nucleotides align to TRBD1. This material consisted of CD4+ or CD8+ T cells sorted from blood, taken in a trial of the OX40 agonist ivuxolimab. This clonotype originated in an adult with an advanced solid tumor such as melanoma, head and neck, liver or kidney cancer. The DNA for the CDR3 is TGCAGCGCACTGCTCAGGGGGCTCAATCAGCCCCAGCATTTT. The encoded protein is CSALLRGLNQPQHF.